Sequencing of this TCR beta chain was carried out in a study of Tregs in tolerant kidney transplant recipients. Overall study findings and caveats: In tolerant patients, donor-specific Tregs outgrew total Tregs, suggesting antigen-driven expansion. Few patients were studied, so findings need validation in larger groups. Expanding Tregs on activated donor B cells appeared to best identify donor-specific TCRbeta clones.

The nonmyeloablative bone marrow transplants came from related graft donors, with transient mixed chimerism. Unstimulated Tregs (CD4+CD25+CD127-) and CD4+CD25- non-Tregs were sorted from PBMCs. Clones were read by immunoSEQ multiplex PCR, and TCRdb kept only the in-frame ones, dropping some. Of 55,000 to 75,000 clones listed, around 87% are singletons. This clone was found once. Its cognate antigen is unknown. V gave up 5 bases and J gave up 4 bases, with 18 bases separating them. The length of the CDR3 is 15 residues. The germline V gene has CDR1 LNHNV and CDR2 YYDKDF (reference sequence). The material was CD4+ T cells from blood (PBMCs), obtained 6 months after the transplant. The chain is built from TRBV15 and TRBJ2-7; possible D gene TRBD1, 5 bases. This TCR came from a human patient who received a combined kidney and bone marrow transplant. Some T cells may be the graft donor's. The CDR3 sequence is CATSFGNPGRYEQYF. For the CDR3, the DNA is TGTGCCACCAGCTTCGGTAATCCAGGGCGGTACGAGCAGTACTTC.